Each of the 12 T cell receptor beta chains below was sequenced from the same sample in a study of blood T cell repertoires in COVID-19 (dated by TCRdb to the early 2020s). Libraries were made using the immunoSEQ multiplex PCR assay. The immuneACCESS repertoire file appears here via TCRdb, limited to in-frame rearrangements. These files lack a portion of the clones; in checked studies, under half of the deficit traces to unresolved V genes, and the cause of the others is not known. This sample lists under 100,000 clones; around nine tenths were detected once. The top ten constitute less than 6.5% of the sample. What was sequenced was peripheral blood. The receptors come from a man in his forties with acute or convalescent COVID-19.

The rearrangement joins TRBV30 to TRBJ1-6, with 9 bases matching TRBD1. Germline loops: CDR1 GTSNPN, CDR2 SVGIG (reference sequence). This CDR3 is 13 amino acids long. V was pared by 4 bases and J by 8 bases, with 3 bases of the junction left unmatched. CDR3 loop: CAWNRQGDSPLHF. The CDR3 DNA sequence: TGTGCCTGGAACAGACAGGGGGATTCACCCCTCCACTTT.

This clone has ten or more counts. The CDR3 region has the DNA TGTGCCAGCAGTTATCAAGGGGGAGACGGGGAGCTGTTTTTT. It specifies CASSYQGGDGELFF. This chain connects TRBV6-5 to TRBJ2-2, with D possibly TRBD1 on 6 matching bases. CDR1 and CDR2 from the germline V gene are MNHEY and SVGAGI. CDR3 length: 14 residues. Between the trimmed V and J ends, which lost 3 bases and 7 bases, there was a span of 12 bases.

The V and J genes are TRBV30 and TRBJ1-2, with D tentatively TRBD1 (6 bases). The CDR3 is 14 amino acids. V lost 0 bases and J 4 bases, leaving 12 bases between the germline ends. Germline values: CDR1 GTSNPN, CDR2 SVGIG (reference sequence). The CDR3 here is CAWSVHLGAYGYTF. The CDR3 DNA follows: TGTGCCTGGAGTGTACATCTGGGGGCCTATGGCTACACCTTC. Supplemented by reference TRBV30 and TRBJ1-2, the full variable domain reads SQTIHQWPATLVQPVGSPLSLECTVEGTSNPNLYWYRQAAGRGLQLLFYSVGIGQISSEVPQNLSASRPQDRQFILSSKKLLLSDSGFYLCAWSVHLGAYGYTFGSGTRLTVV.

This clone was recorded only once. This chain connects TRBV11-2 to TRBJ1-2; 8 bases align to TRBD1. CDR1 and CDR2 (germline): SGHAT, FQNNGV. J was trimmed by 8 bases and V by 1 base; bases with no gene match: 6. This CDR3 is 14 amino acids long. The CDR3 sequence: CASSLAGGVGGYTF. The CDR3 bases are TGTGCCAGCAGCTTAGCAGGGGGCGTTGGCGGCTACACCTTC. Looking up the rest from reference TRBV11-2 and TRBJ1-2 gives the full variable domain: EAGVAQSPRYKIIEKRQSVAFWCNPISGHATLYWYQQILGQGPKLLIQFQNNGVVDDSQLPKDRFSAERLKGVDSTLKIQPAKLEDSAVYLCASSLAGGVGGYTFGSGTRLTVV.

V is TRBV19 and J is TRBJ2-1, with 9 positions matching TRBD2. V lost 5 bases, J lost 9 bases, and 11 bases stayed unmatched. The CDR3 has 15 residues. Germline CDR1 is LNHDA and CDR2 is SQIVND (reference sequence). The DNA of the CDR3 is TGTGCCAGTAGTCGGTTAGCGGGAGAGCCCGGTGAGCAGTTCTTC. Amino acid sequence: CASSRLAGEPGEQFF.

The V call is TRBV12-3 or TRBV12-4, the J call TRBJ1-6; the D gene is possibly TRBD1 (5 bases). The CDR3 spans 13 residues. Trimming took off 7 bases at V and 10 bases at J, with 14 bases between the two ends. CDR3 bases: TGTGCCAGCACACAGGAGTTGGGATCACCCCTCCACTTT. Translated: CASTQELGSPLHF.

The V gene is TRBV15, the J gene TRBJ2-5; D is possibly TRBD1 (5 bases). CDR1 is LNHNV, CDR2 YYDKDF, per germline (reference sequence). This CDR3 has 14 residues. Trimming left V 0 bases short and J 3 bases short, with 8 bases between. The CDR3 loop is CATSREGLEETQYF. Here the CDR3 DNA reads TGTGCCACCAGCAGAGAGGGGCTTGAAGAGACCCAGTACTTC.

This clone was counted a few times. The V call is TRBV2, the J call TRBJ1-5; 7 bases are shared with TRBD1. From germline, CDR1 is SNHLY and CDR2 FYNNEI. The CDR3 length is 13 residues. V was pared by 4 bases and J by 5 bases, with 2 bases of the junction left unmatched. CDR3 amino acids: CASSGTGDQPQHF. CDR3 nucleotides: TGTGCCAGCAGTGGAACAGGGGATCAGCCCCAGCATTTT.

The chain uses TRBV30 and TRBJ1-2; 11 bases match TRBD1. Germline lookup yields CDR1 GTSNPN and CDR2 SVGIG (reference sequence). The CDR3 is 15 amino acids. The J segment lost 6 bases and the V segment lost 2 bases, leaving 8 bases of the junction unmatched. CDR3 region: CAWSRDRGVLDGYTF. CDR3 DNA: TGTGCCTGGAGTCGGGACAGGGGGGTTTTGGATGGCTACACCTTC.

V is TRBV19 and J is TRBJ1-4; D perhaps matches TRBD1 (6 bases). CDR1 is LNHDA and CDR2 is SQIVND in the germline V gene (reference sequence). CDR3 length: 16 amino acids. V was shortened by 4 bases and J by 0 bases, with 12 bases between the two germline ends. The CDR3 bases are TGTGCCAGTAGTAGGACAGTGGACGCAACTAATGAAAAACTGTTTTTT. This codes for CASSRTVDATNEKLFF.

This chain joins TRBV19 and TRBJ1-5, with D hard to call. There are 15 residues in the CDR3. The V and J ends lost 5 bases and 5 bases respectively, with 16 bases between them. Looked up from germline, CDR1 is LNHDA and CDR2 is SQIVND (reference sequence). CDR3 sequence (DNA): TGTGCCAGTAGTCTAGCCCCCGGTGGTTATCAGCCCCAGCATTTT. Translation: CASSLAPGGYQPQHF.

The chain combines TRBV5-6 with TRBJ1-6; 7 bases agree with TRBD1. With V trimmed by 0 bases and J by 6 bases, 3 bases remained unmatched. Per the germline V gene, CDR1 is SGHDT and CDR2 is YYEEEE. The CDR3 is 15 residues long. This chain's CDR3 is CASSLAGGGNSPLHF. The CDR3 DNA reads as TGTGCCAGCAGCTTGGCAGGGGGAGGTAATTCACCCCTCCACTTT.